This entry features one T cell receptor (beta chain) sequence. No antigen is known for it. The conserved closing phenylalanine or tryptophan is absent in this CDR3, likely reflecting a read error. TCRbeta libraries were built with three rounds of nested PCR, modified from ARM-PCR. MiXCR, applied by TCRdb to the multiplex PCR reads, yields one record per CDR3 protein. The table lists 81,000 or so distinct CDR3 sequences, approximately 78% of them singletons, with approximately 55% in the top ten. These data come from a study of tumor and adjacent non-tumor tissue in lung cancer. In the study overall: Patients were aged roughly 31 to 76, some 10 men and about five women, stage I to III. Whole-study results and caveats: Normal lung showed higher cumulative top 100 clone frequency than tumor.

CDR1 is DFQATT and CDR2 is SNEGSKA in the germline V gene (reference sequence). The CDR3 is made up of 15 amino acids. No cell sorting was done before RNA was extracted from the tissue. The normal lung tissue was taken more than 3 cm from the tumor edge. Newly diagnosed lung cancer patients had thoracic surgery in China, August–late 2014, without prior chemotherapy. The source is a man between 60 and 75 years old with non-small cell lung cancer. The chain has TRBV20-1 and TRBJ2-2; D is possibly TRBD1 or TRBD2 (5 bases each). The sequencing input was distant non-tumor lung tissue. Here the CDR3 DNA reads TGCAGTGCTAGGGCAGGGACCCTTTGGGGTGGGGAACTGTTTCTT. It yields the protein CSARAGTLWGGELFL.